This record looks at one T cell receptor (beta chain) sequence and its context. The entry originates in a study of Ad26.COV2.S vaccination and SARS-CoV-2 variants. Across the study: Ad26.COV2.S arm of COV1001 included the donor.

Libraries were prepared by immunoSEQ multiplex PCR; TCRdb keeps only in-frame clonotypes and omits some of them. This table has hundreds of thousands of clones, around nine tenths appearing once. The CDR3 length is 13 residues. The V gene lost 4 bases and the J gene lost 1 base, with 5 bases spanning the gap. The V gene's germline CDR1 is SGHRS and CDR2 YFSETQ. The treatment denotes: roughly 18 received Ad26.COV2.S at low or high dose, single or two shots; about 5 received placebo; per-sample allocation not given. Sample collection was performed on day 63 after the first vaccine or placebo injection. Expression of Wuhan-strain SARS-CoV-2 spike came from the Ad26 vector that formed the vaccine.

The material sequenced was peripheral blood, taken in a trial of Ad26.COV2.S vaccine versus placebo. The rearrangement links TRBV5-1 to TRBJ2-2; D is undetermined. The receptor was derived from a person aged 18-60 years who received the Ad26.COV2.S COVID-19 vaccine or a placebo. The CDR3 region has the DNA TGCGCCAGCAGCGAGCGGAACACCGGGGAGCTGTTTTTT. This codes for CASSERNTGELFF.